The present T cell receptor beta chain was sequenced within a study of blood T cell repertoires in COVID-19. Background on the study: T cells, B-cell-depleted T cells, or PBMCs provided the cDNA or gDNA that served as material.

Sequencing used immunoSEQ multiplex PCR; TCRdb keeps in-frame clones, though not all of them. Here the sample spans approximately 32,000 clones, 88% being singletons. V was pared by 3 bases and J by 7 bases, with 7 bases of the junction left unmatched. The length of the CDR3 is 14 residues. Germline CDR1 and CDR2: SNHLY and FYNNEI. The source of this sequence is a human donor in a cohort sampled during active COVID-19. Sequencing used peripheral blood. The chain couples TRBV2 to TRBJ2-5, with 8 bases fitting TRBD2. The DNA for the CDR3 is TGTGCCAGCAGTGATCGGGGGGGCCCGGGGACCCAGTACTTC. Protein sequence: CASSDRGGPGTQYF.